This entry lists 16 T cell receptor beta chains sequenced from one sample in a study of shared clonotypes between healthy human individuals. Generated by immunoSEQ multiplex PCR, the TCRdb table keeps only in-frame clones and is missing some. Of some 2,000,000 clones in the sample, approximately 94% were seen once. As defined, naive CD8 cells were CD45RO-negative and positively selected for CCR7, with terminally differentiated effector memory CD45RA+ cells excluded. The sequenced sample was naive CD8+ T cells sorted from blood. Receptors originate from a man aged 18 to 30 in good health.

This clone was observed a single time. The J gene is TRBJ2-7, the V gene TRBV30; D is perhaps TRBD1 or TRBD2 (5 bases each). This CDR3 region has 12 residues. V lost 1 base and J lost 4, with 8 bases in between. Germline values: CDR1 GTSNPN, CDR2 SVGIG (reference sequence). CDR3 nucleotides: TGTGCCTGGAGTGAAGAGGGGTACGAGCAGTACTTC. Translated, it gives CAWSEEGYEQYF.

CDR3 protein: CASIEVNTEAFF. In nucleotides, the CDR3 is TGTGCCAGCATCGAAGTAAACACTGAAGCTTTCTTT. The chain is built from TRBV16 and TRBJ1-1, with no clear D. The germline V gene encodes CDR1 KGHSY and CDR2 FQNENV. The V gene lost 7 bases and the J gene lost 2 bases, with 8 bases spanning the gap. CDR3 size: 12 residues. Full variable domain (missing parts from reference TRBV16 and TRBJ1-1): GEEVAQTPKHLVRGEGQKAKLYCAPIKGHSYVFWYQQVLKNEFKFLISFQNENVFDETGMPKERFSAKCLPNSPCSLEIQATKLEDSAVYFCASIEVNTEAFFGQGTRLTVV.

The chain has TRBV27 and TRBJ2-2; 8 bases match TRBD1. The CDR3 runs to 15 residues. The J segment lost 1 base and the V segment lost 6 bases, leaving 4 bases of the junction unmatched. The V gene's germline CDR1 is MNHEY and CDR2 SMNVEV (reference sequence). In nucleotides, the CDR3 is TGTGCCAGCAGCTCCGGGACAGGGAACACCGGGGAGCTGTTTTTT. Protein product: CASSSGTGNTGELFF.

V usage is TRBV13 and J usage is TRBJ2-1, with TRBD2 matching 16 bases. The CDR3 loop spans 19 amino acids. Germline assignment: CDR1 PRHDT and CDR2 FYEKMQ (reference sequence). Trimming cost V 5 bases and J 0 bases; bases outside gene matches: 7. The DNA for the CDR3 is TGTGCCAGCAGCGCGGGACTAGCGGGAGGGTTGAGCTCCTACAATGAGCAGTTCTTC. Protein sequence: CASSAGLAGGLSSYNEQFF. Supplemented by reference TRBV13 and TRBJ2-1, the full variable domain reads AAGVIQSPRHLIKEKRETATLKCYPIPRHDTVYWYQQGPGQDPQFLISFYEKMQSDKGSIPDRFSAQQFSDYHSELNMSSLELGDSALYFCASSAGLAGGLSSYNEQFFGPGTRLTVL.

The V gene is TRBV30, the J gene TRBJ1-5; 7 positions agree with TRBD1. CDR1 GTSNPN and CDR2 SVGIG come from the germline V gene (reference sequence). The junction had 8 bases not matched to a gene; V was cut back by 3 bases and J by 6 bases. The CDR3 loop spans 14 amino acids. The CDR3 sequence: CAWSPKGAGQPQHF. CDR3 bases: TGTGCCTGGAGCCCCAAGGGGGCTGGTCAGCCCCAGCATTTT. The complete variable domain, with remaining parts taken from reference TRBV30 and TRBJ1-5, reads SQTIHQWPATLVQPVGSPLSLECTVEGTSNPNLYWYRQAAGRGLQLLFYSVGIGQISSEVPQNLSASRPQDRQFILSSKKLLLSDSGFYLCAWSPKGAGQPQHFGDGTRLSIL.

With regard to this clone: The sample carries other DNA sequences with the same CDR3. The rearrangement uses TRBV7-2 and TRBJ1-1; D uncertain. V lost 1 base, J lost 4 bases, and 7 bases lay in between. This CDR3 is 13 amino acids long. CDR1 and CDR2 from the germline V gene are SGHTA and FQGNSA. The chain's CDR3 is CASSLGRTTEAFF. The DNA of the CDR3 is TGTGCCAGCAGCTTAGGGCGGACCACTGAAGCTTTCTTT.

This chain joins TRBV6-1 and TRBJ2-7; 7 bases agree with TRBD1. The trim removed 11 bases at V and 4 bases at J, leaving 8 bases unmatched. Per the germline V gene, CDR1 is MNHNS and CDR2 is SASEGT. CDR3 length: 12 amino acids. Here the CDR3 reads CAVEGAIYEQYF. CDR3 in DNA: TGTGCCGTCGAGGGGGCAATTTACGAGCAGTACTTC.

The rearrangement uses TRBV7-9 and TRBJ2-2, with 8 bases aligning to TRBD1. V lost 6 bases and J lost 3; bases outside the gene matches: 6. The CDR3 has 15 amino acids. Germline lookup yields CDR1 SEHNR and CDR2 FQNEAQ (reference sequence). The CDR3 DNA follows: TGTGCCAGCAGTGATCGGACAGGGTACACCGGGGAGCTGTTTTTT. This translates into CASSDRTGYTGELFF.

V usage is TRBV2 and J usage is TRBJ2-1; TRBD2 is a possible D gene (5 bases). V was trimmed by 4 bases and J by 0 bases, leaving 16 bases between them. The CDR3 is 17 amino acids. Germline V gene data show CDR1 as SNHLY and CDR2 as FYNNEI. In nucleotides, the CDR3 is TGTGCCAGCAGTGGAGAGAGCGGACCGAGCTCCTACAATGAGCAGTTCTTC. It translates to CASSGESGPSSYNEQFF.

J is TRBJ2-1 and V is TRBV7-9; maybe TRBD1 (6 bases). Germline lookup yields CDR1 SEHNR and CDR2 FQNEAQ (reference sequence). The CDR3 runs to 14 residues. The V and J ends lost 1 base and 6 bases respectively, with 10 bases between them. The DNA of the CDR3 is TGTGCCAGCAGCTTAGGTGCAGGGGCCAATGAGCAGTTCTTC. Translation: CASSLGAGANEQFF.

The chain combines TRBV7-9 with TRBJ1-1, with unresolved D. Germline assignment: CDR1 SEHNR and CDR2 FQNEAQ (reference sequence). CDR3 length: 13 residues. V lost 5 bases to trimming and J lost 11 bases, with 18 bases between them. The chain's CDR3 is CASSPVVILGAFF. The CDR3 nucleotides are TGTGCCAGCAGCCCAGTAGTGATCCTAGGGGCTTTCTTT. Full variable domain (outside the CDR3, taken from reference TRBV7-9 and TRBJ1-1): DTGVSQNPRHKITKRGQNVTFRCDPISEHNRLYWYRQTLGQGPEFLTYFQNEAQLEKSRLLSDRFSAERPKGSFSTLEIQRTEQGDSAMYLCASSPVVILGAFFGQGTRLTVV.

This clone was detected a few times. Other DNA sequences of this sample code for an identical CDR3. This sequence joins TRBV7-9 and TRBJ2-7; 8 bases agree with TRBD1. Germline trimming cut 5 bases from V and 4 bases from J; bases unmatched to any gene: 7. The CDR3 spans 14 residues. Per germline, CDR1 SEHNR and CDR2 FQNEAQ (reference sequence). For the CDR3, the DNA is TGTGCCAGCAGCCCCCGGGACAGGCTTTACGAGCAGTACTTC. Amino acids: CASSPRDRLYEQYF.

About this clone: Other nucleotide sequences in the sample specify the same CDR3. CDR3 loop: CASSLVTGGTGELFF. In nucleotides, the CDR3 is TGTGCCAGCAGCTTAGTGACCGGCGGCACCGGGGAGCTGTTTTTT. This chain joins TRBV11-2 and TRBJ2-2; no clear D. This CDR3 spans 15 amino acids. Germline V CDR1 and CDR2: SGHAT, FQNNGV. The V end was cut by 1 base, the J end by 4 bases, with 10 bases between. Combining the CDR3 with reference TRBV11-2 and TRBJ2-2 gives the whole variable domain EAGVAQSPRYKIIEKRQSVAFWCNPISGHATLYWYQQILGQGPKLLIQFQNNGVVDDSQLPKDRFSAERLKGVDSTLKIQPAKLEDSAVYLCASSLVTGGTGELFFGEGSRLTVL.

Notes on this clone: Other DNA sequences from this sample encode an identical CDR3 as well. The V gene is TRBV5-8, the J gene TRBJ1-5; unclear D gene. The CDR3 contains 11 residues. Germline CDR1 reads SGHTS; CDR2 reads YDEGEE. The V end was cut by 5 bases, the J end by 3 bases, with 3 bases between. In nucleotides, the CDR3 is TGTGCCAGCAGTCTCAATCAGCCCCAGCATTTT. This gives the protein CASSLNQPQHF.

The V and J genes are TRBV29-1 and TRBJ1-4; D gene ambiguous. The length of the CDR3 is 15 residues. Germline V gene lookup returns CDR1 SQVTM and CDR2 ANQGSEA. Trimming shortened V by 0 bases and J by 4 bases, and 12 bases separated the two germline ends. The CDR3 loop reads CSVEDPRHSNEKLFF. The DNA for the CDR3 is TGCAGCGTTGAAGATCCCAGACACAGTAATGAAAAACTGTTTTTT. The variable domain in full, completed from reference TRBV29-1 and TRBJ1-4, reads SAVISQKPSRDICQRGTSLTIQCQVDSQVTMMFWYRQQPGQSLTLIATANQGSEATYESGFVIDKFPISRPNLTFSTLTVSNMSPEDSSIYLCSVEDPRHSNEKLFFGSGTQLSVL.

The chain recombines TRBV19 with TRBJ1-2; 12 nucleotides match TRBD1. The CDR3 has 18 residues. V lost 7 bases and J lost 4; bases outside the gene matches: 16. In germline, CDR1 is LNHDA, CDR2 SQIVND (reference sequence). The CDR3 loop reads CASKLDRDRGLSFYGYTF. In nucleotides, the CDR3 is TGTGCCAGTAAACTTGACCGGGACAGGGGGCTGTCGTTCTATGGCTACACCTTC.